The 10 T cell receptor beta chains in this list originate from one sample, sequenced in a study of blood T cells in healthy people across ages. Together with a sample-barcoded 5' primer, a J-beta primer mix was included in a second PCR lasting roughly 6 to 12 cycles. TCRdb re-called the 5' RACE reads with MiXCR, one entry per CDR3 protein. The repertoire holds about 970,000 distinct CDR3 sequences, with roughly 51% as singletons. Specimen: blood. All receptors derive from a woman aged 55-70 years in good health.

The chain uses TRBV20-1 and TRBJ2-6; 7 nucleotides line up with TRBD1. Looked up from germline, CDR1 is DFQATT and CDR2 is SNEGSKA (reference sequence). V dropped 5 bases and J dropped 1; count of bases not matched to a gene: 8. The CDR3 loop spans 16 amino acids. The CDR3 sequence is CSAQFLRGSGANVLTF. DNA for the CDR3: TGCAGTGCTCAATTCCTCAGGGGGTCTGGGGCCAACGTCCTGACTTTC.

The rearrangement joins TRBV5-6 to TRBJ2-3, with 9 bases fitting TRBD1. CDR1 is SGHDT, CDR2 YYEEEE, per germline. The ends lost 3 bases at V and 7 bases at J; junction bases unmatched: 12. This CDR3 region has 16 residues. CDR3 in amino acids: CASSSLLGQGSYTQYF. CDR3 DNA sequence: TGTGCCAGCAGCTCGCTCCTGGGACAGGGCTCATATACGCAGTATTTT. Complete variable domain (other parts from reference TRBV5-6 and TRBJ2-3): DAGVTQSPTHLIKTRGQQVTLRCSPKSGHDTVSWYQQALGQGPQFIFQYYEEEERQRGNFPDRFSGHQFPNYSSELNVNALLLGDSALYLCASSSLLGQGSYTQYFGPGTRLTVL.

To note about this clonotype: A much larger clone lies one base from this, so it may be a read error. J is TRBJ2-7 and V is TRBV28, with D possibly TRBD1 on 5 matching bases. V was trimmed by 6 bases and J by 2 bases, leaving 8 bases between them. This CDR3 has 12 amino acids. CDR1 is MDHEN and CDR2 is SYDVKM in the germline V gene. The CDR3 DNA reads TGTGCCAGCAGGGGCAGGGCCTACGAGCAGTACTTC. This codes for CASRGRAYEQYF.

This clonotype was detected only once. One end of the junction is discordant with germline, which a read error may explain. CDR3 region: CSVLLVPSGNSHNEQFF. CDR3 coding DNA: TGCAGCGTCCTATTGGTGCCTAGCGGGAACTCCCACAATGAGCAGTTCTTC. This chain joins TRBV29-1 and TRBJ2-1; 9 positions agree with TRBD2. From germline, CDR1 is SQVTM and CDR2 ANQGSEA. This CDR3 is built from 17 residues.

The chain joins TRBV28 to TRBJ2-5; no definite D call. Trimming removed 5 bases from V and 5 bases from J, with 15 bases in between. This CDR3 comprises 14 residues. CDR1 and CDR2 (germline): MDHEN, SYDVKM. CDR3 nucleotides: TGTGCCAGCAGTAGTCGTGTGGGTCCGGAGACCCAGTACTTC. Encoded protein: CASSSRVGPETQYF.

V usage is TRBV4-2 and J usage is TRBJ2-3, with D unclear. Germline loops: CDR1 LGHNA, CDR2 YNFKEQ. With 0 bases removed from V and 2 bases from J, the gap between germline ends came to 12 bases. The CDR3 is made up of 16 amino acids. Written as DNA, the CDR3 is TGTGCCAGCAGCCAAGATCGCCTAGAGTACACAGATACGCAGTATTTT. Protein: CASSQDRLEYTDTQYF.

The V call is TRBV20-1, the J call TRBJ2-5, with 14 bases identical to TRBD2. The CDR3 runs to 17 residues. The V segment lost 1 base and the J segment 4 bases; nucleotides outside the gene matches: 8. In germline, CDR1 is DFQATT, CDR2 SNEGSKA (reference sequence). The CDR3 here is CSARVVRTSGRSETQYF. The CDR3 nucleotides read TGCAGTGCTAGAGTTGTTAGGACTAGCGGGAGGTCAGAGACCCAGTACTTC.

The chain employs TRBV30 and TRBJ2-4; 8 positions match TRBD1. Gene TRBJ2-7 matches the end of the DNA better, so the J call may be wrong. The CDR3 is 12 residues long. Germline CDR1 and CDR2: GTSNPN and SVGIG (reference sequence). The CDR3 here is CAWETGAYEQYF. The DNA for the CDR3 is TGTGCCTGGGAGACAGGGGCCTACGAGCAGTACTTC.

The chain joins TRBV4-1 to TRBJ2-4; 8 nucleotides line up with TRBD2. The J call could be wrong; TRBJ2-7 is a better fit for the DNA end. This CDR3 has 15 amino acids. Germline V gene lookup returns CDR1 MGHRA and CDR2 YSYEKL. In DNA form, the CDR3 reads TGCGCCAGCAGCCAAGATCGGGCGGGAGGCTACGAGCAGTACTTC. Translation: CASSQDRAGGYEQYF.

The rearrangement uses TRBV12-3 or TRBV12-4 and TRBJ2-7; TRBD1 matches 7 bases. Trimming at V came to 6 bases and at J to 3 bases, leaving 8 bases not matched to a gene. The CDR3 is 14 amino acids. This chain's CDR3 is CASSTTGSRYEQYF. CDR3 bases: TGTGCCAGCAGCACGACAGGGAGTCGCTACGAGCAGTACTTC.